This entry lists 30 T cell receptor beta chains sequenced from one sample in a study of T cells in Graves' hyperthyroidism and ophthalmopathy. It was RNA transcripts that yielded the amplified TCR beta CDR3 regions. When the TCR CDR3 underwent first-round RT-PCR, the HTBI primer set was used. MiXCR, run by TCRdb on the multiplex PCR reads, gives a single entry per CDR3 protein. The sample yields hundreds of thousands of distinct CDR3 sequences, approximately 23% seen once. Sequences were obtained from blood. The source of these receptors is a woman aged 40 to 50 with Graves' ophthalmopathy.

This clonotype came up many times. The junction departs from the called germline gene at one end, perhaps through a read error. The chain links TRBV2 to TRBJ1-1, with 7 bases lining up with TRBD1. The germline CDR1 and CDR2 sequences are SNHLY and FYNNEI. There are 15 residues in the CDR3. The CDR3 sequence is CASSDEQGMNIEAFF. CDR3 bases: TGTGCCAGCAGTGATGAACAGGGGATGAACATTGAAGCTTTCTTT.

The sample holds a few counts of this clonotype. The chain employs TRBV6-2 or TRBV6-3 and TRBJ1-2; 7 nucleotides line up with TRBD1. Germline-derived CDR1 and CDR2 are MNHEY and SVGEGT. The V segment lost 5 bases and the J segment 0 bases; nucleotides outside the gene matches: 6. CDR3 length equals 15 residues. The CDR3 DNA is TGTGCCAGCAGTCTCGGGACAGCCACTAACTATGGCTACACCTTC. This sequence encodes CASSLGTATNYGYTF.

CDR3 sequence reads: CSGQGMETQYF. The CDR3, as DNA: TGCAGTGGGCAGGGGATGGAGACCCAGTACTTC. V and J are TRBV20-1 and TRBJ2-5; D is possibly TRBD1 (6 bases). Germline CDR1 reads DFQATT; CDR2 reads SNEGSKA (reference sequence). This CDR3 is built from 11 residues. Trimming removed 7 bases from V and 5 bases from J, with 11 bases in between.

The rearrangement uses TRBV4-2 and TRBJ2-5, with a possible D match to TRBD1 (6 bases). The germline V gene encodes CDR1 LGHNA and CDR2 YNFKEQ. This CDR3 spans 16 amino acids. V was shortened by 0 bases and J by 2 bases, with 13 bases between the two germline ends. In DNA form, the CDR3 reads TGTGCCAGCAGCCAAGAAGGGGGACGACAACAAGAGACCCAGTACTTC. This encodes CASSQEGGRQQETQYF.

This clonotype appeared many times. The V and J genes are TRBV18 and TRBJ1-2, with 10 bases lining up with TRBD1. Germline trimming cut 2 bases from V and 4 bases from J; bases unmatched to any gene: 4. Germline CDR1 is KGHSH and CDR2 is LQKENI. The CDR3 runs to 15 residues. The CDR3 bases are TGTGCCAGCTCACCAGTGACAGGGGGCTCCTATGGCTACACCTTC. This gives the protein CASSPVTGGSYGYTF.

This clonotype was detected ten times or more. This chain joins TRBV20-1 and TRBJ1-2, with 8 bases that match TRBD1. CDR1 and CDR2 from the germline V gene are DFQATT and SNEGSKA (reference sequence). The CDR3 contains 14 residues. The V segment lost 0 bases and the J segment 8 bases; nucleotides outside the gene matches: 8. The CDR3 DNA follows: TGCAGTGCTAGAGATCCCAGGGGGCCGCGGGGCTACACCTTC. This encodes CSARDPRGPRGYTF.

This clonotype was counted at least ten times. The V gene is TRBV28, the J gene TRBJ1-2; D is uncertain. V lost 6 bases, J lost 9 bases, and 11 bases lay in between. CDR1 and CDR2 from the germline V gene are MDHEN and SYDVKM. The CDR3 loop spans 11 amino acids. The CDR3 bases are TGTGCCAGCAGCAGAGACGGGAGCTACACCTTC. This sequence encodes CASSRDGSYTF.

V gene TRBV6-1 combines with J gene TRBJ1-1; D gene ambiguous. V lost 8 bases to trimming and J lost 6 bases, with 16 bases between them. CDR1 and CDR2 from the germline V gene are MNHNS and SASEGT. The CDR3 contains 13 residues. CDR3 sequence reads: CASCGRWASEAFF. CDR3 in DNA: TGTGCCAGCTGTGGCAGGTGGGCATCTGAAGCTTTCTTT.

This clonotype was seen repeatedly, ten times or more. The rearrangement links TRBV6-1 to TRBJ2-2, with TRBD2 matching over 8 bases. The J segment lost 5 bases and the V segment lost 7 bases, leaving 9 bases of the junction unmatched. Germline-derived CDR1 and CDR2 are MNHNS and SASEGT. The CDR3 is 15 amino acids. The CDR3 DNA sequence: TGTGCCAGCAAAAGAGCGGGAGAGGATACCGGGGAGCTGTTTTTT. Encoded protein: CASKRAGEDTGELFF.

The J gene is TRBJ2-2, the V gene TRBV6-2 or TRBV6-3; D tentatively fits TRBD1 or TRBD2 (5 bases each). The CDR3 length is 16 residues. V lost 5 bases to trimming and J lost 9 bases, with 22 bases between them. In germline, CDR1 is MNHEY, CDR2 SVGEGT. The CDR3 sequence: CASSLPQGPKFWELFF. CDR3 DNA sequence: TGTGCCAGCAGTCTCCCTCAGGGACCTAAATTTTGGGAGCTGTTTTTT.

There are many counts of this clonotype. The V call is TRBV20-1, the J call TRBJ2-7; 11 positions agree with TRBD2. This CDR3 spans 14 amino acids. V gave up 1 base and J gave up 4 bases; unmatched junction bases: 3. The germline CDR1 and CDR2 sequences are DFQATT and SNEGSKA (reference sequence). As DNA, the CDR3 is TGCAGTGCTAGAGCTGGACTAGCGGGTTACGAGCAGTACTTC. Residues: CSARAGLAGYEQYF.

The genes are TRBV5-8 and TRBJ1-1, with D unclear. CDR3 length: 14 amino acids. V was clipped by 1 base and J by 10 bases, with 17 bases between them. Germline CDR1 reads SGHTS; CDR2 reads YDEGEE. CDR3 sequence: CASSLWSSNPGAFF. DNA for the CDR3: TGTGCCAGCAGCTTGTGGTCCTCGAACCCTGGAGCTTTCTTT.

This clonotype was counted ten times or more. The chain couples TRBV24-1 to TRBJ2-5, with a tentative D call TRBD2 (6 bases). This CDR3 is 15 amino acids long. The germline V gene encodes CDR1 KGHDR and CDR2 SFDVKD. V was clipped by 4 bases and J by 2 bases, with 13 bases between them. The CDR3 here is CATSEFLAQQETQYF. CDR3 sequence (DNA): TGTGCCACCAGTGAGTTCCTAGCGCAACAAGAGACCCAGTACTTC.

This clonotype was seen repeatedly, ten times or more. The rearrangement joins TRBV6-1 to TRBJ2-2, with D tentatively TRBD1 or TRBD2 (5 bases each). There are 12 residues in the CDR3. Trimming took off 7 bases at V and 5 bases at J, with 8 bases between the two ends. The germline gives CDR1 MNHNS, CDR2 SASEGT. This CDR3 reads CASNGATGELFF. The CDR3 DNA is TGTGCCAGCAACGGGGCGACCGGGGAGCTGTTTTTT.

The V gene is TRBV27, the J gene TRBJ2-7; TRBD2 aligns across 15 bases. The CDR3 loop spans 15 amino acids. Germline V gene lookup returns CDR1 MNHEY and CDR2 SMNVEV (reference sequence). The junction had 2 bases not matched to a gene; V was cut back by 4 bases and J by 4 bases. The CDR3 is CASSSGTSGRYEQYF. Written as DNA, the CDR3 is TGTGCCAGCAGTTCCGGGACTAGCGGGAGGTACGAGCAGTACTTC.

This clonotype was observed many times. V is TRBV28 and J is TRBJ2-2; D is perhaps TRBD2 (6 bases). CDR3 length equals 14 residues. Germline lookup yields CDR1 MDHEN and CDR2 SYDVKM. Trimming removed 3 bases from V and 3 bases from J, with 8 bases in between. CDR3: CASSFWEDTGELFF. CDR3 in DNA: TGTGCCAGCAGTTTCTGGGAGGACACCGGGGAGCTGTTTTTT.

The genes are TRBV28 and TRBJ2-7, with D perhaps matching TRBD2 (6 bases). Germline assignment: CDR1 MDHEN and CDR2 SYDVKM. The CDR3 is made up of 14 amino acids. V was cut by 5 bases and J by 2 bases, with 13 bases left in between. The CDR3 loop reads CASSPGRETYEQYF. CDR3 coding DNA: TGTGCCAGCAGTCCGGGACGGGAGACCTACGAGCAGTACTTC.

The CDR3 protein is CASSDPNEQYF. CDR3 nucleotides: TGTGCCAGCAGCGACCCCAACGAGCAGTACTTC. This sequence joins TRBV6-1 and TRBJ2-7, with D unclear. This CDR3 contains 11 residues. Deletions cut 6 bases from V and 5 bases from J, with 8 bases between. The germline V gene encodes CDR1 MNHNS and CDR2 SASEGT.

This clonotype has at least ten counts. The J gene is TRBJ1-5, the V gene TRBV19; D gene uncertain. Germline V gene data show CDR1 as LNHDA and CDR2 as SQIVND (reference sequence). This CDR3 has 15 residues. Trimming took 3 bases from V and 2 from J, leaving 11 bases between them. CDR3 sequence reads: CASSILDGGNQPQHF. The DNA of the CDR3 is TGTGCCAGTAGTATCCTCGACGGAGGCAATCAGCCCCAGCATTTT. Together with reference TRBV19 and TRBJ1-5, the CDR3 gives the full variable domain: DGGITQSPKYLFRKEGQNVTLSCEQNLNHDAMYWYRQDPGQGLRLIYYSQIVNDFQKGDIAEGYSVSREKKESFPLTVTSAQKNPTAFYLCASSILDGGNQPQHFGDGTRLSIL.

The sample holds many counts of this clonotype. The chain uses TRBV9 and TRBJ1-1; D not resolved. The CDR3 loop spans 13 amino acids. The ends were cut back, 6 bases at V and 1 base at J, with 10 bases in the middle. Looked up from germline, CDR1 is SGDLS and CDR2 is YYNGEE. The CDR3: CASNPQANTEAFF. DNA of the CDR3: TGTGCCAGCAACCCACAAGCGAACACTGAAGCTTTCTTT.

Ten or more counts support this clonotype. This chain joins TRBV15 and TRBJ2-5; possibly TRBD2 for D (5 bases). The CDR3 loop spans 18 amino acids. Trimming stripped 4 bases from V and 2 bases from J, with 23 bases between. The germline CDR1 and CDR2 sequences are LNHNV and YYDKDF (reference sequence). This CDR3 reads CATSNPDFGVLGQETQYF. CDR3 nucleotides: TGTGCCACCAGCAACCCGGACTTTGGCGTGCTTGGGCAAGAGACCCAGTACTTC.

The rearrangement joins TRBV6-1 to TRBJ2-7; D perhaps matches TRBD2 (5 bases). The germline V and J ends were trimmed by 3 bases and 6 bases, with 15 bases remaining between them. CDR3 length equals 14 residues. The germline gives CDR1 MNHNS, CDR2 SASEGT. The CDR3, as DNA: TGTGCCAGCAGTGACGAGGGCAGTTTCCGCGAGCAGTACTTC. It specifies CASSDEGSFREQYF.

The chain is built from TRBV28 and TRBJ2-7; TRBD2 matches 8 bases. CDR3 length: 15 residues. J was trimmed by 6 bases and V by 6 bases; bases with no gene match: 13. Germline loops: CDR1 MDHEN, CDR2 SYDVKM. The CDR3 protein is CASSALSGGEGEQYF. CDR3 DNA sequence: TGTGCCAGCAGCGCCTTAAGCGGGGGCGAGGGCGAGCAGTACTTC.

The sample holds many counts of this clonotype. V usage is TRBV2 and J usage is TRBJ1-5; TRBD1 is a possible D gene (5 bases). This CDR3 has 13 amino acids. Germline CDR1 SNHLY, CDR2 FYNNEI. V was trimmed by 9 bases and J by 0 bases, leaving 9 bases between them. CDR3 coding DNA: TGTGCCAGACAGGACGATAGCAATCAGCCCCAGCATTTT. It is translated as CARQDDSNQPQHF.

This clonotype was counted once. The V gene is TRBV12-3 or TRBV12-4, the J gene TRBJ1-2; D remains unclear. Trimming stripped 2 bases from V and 8 bases from J, with 21 bases between. The CDR3 loop spans 16 amino acids. The CDR3 protein is CASSLRGAPLLRGYTF. In nucleotides, the CDR3 is TGTGCCAGCAGTTTACGGGGTGCCCCCCTCCTGAGAGGCTACACCTTC.

The chain links TRBV12-3 or TRBV12-4 to TRBJ2-5; D may be TRBD1 or TRBD2 (5 bases each). Trimming took off 5 bases at V and 4 bases at J, with 23 bases between the two ends. This CDR3 is 17 amino acids long. The CDR3 DNA reads TGTGCCAGCAGTCCAAAACTGGGACCCAACCACGTAGAGACCCAGTACTTC. It codes for CASSPKLGPNHVETQYF.

In its sample, this clonotype was seen many times. The rearrangement links TRBV11-2 to TRBJ2-5; TRBD2 aligns across 14 bases. Germline V gene data show CDR1 as SGHAT and CDR2 as FQNNGV. V shed 5 bases and J 5 bases; nucleotides not matched to a gene: 13. The CDR3 is made up of 18 amino acids. The CDR3 loop is CASSPTRGLAGVEETQYF. The CDR3 nucleotides read TGTGCCAGCAGCCCTACCAGGGGACTAGCGGGAGTAGAGGAGACCCAGTACTTC.

At least ten counts were recorded for this clonotype. This rearrangement joins TRBV6-1 to TRBJ2-7; TRBD1 or TRBD2 may be the D gene (6 bases each). The V gene lost 6 bases and the J gene lost 3 bases, with 15 bases spanning the gap. Germline V gives CDR1 MNHNS, CDR2 SASEGT. The CDR3 totals 14 residues. The CDR3 spells CASSTEGGIYEQYF. The DNA of the CDR3 is TGTGCCAGCAGCACTGAAGGGGGGATCTACGAGCAGTACTTC.

V and J are TRBV10-3 and TRBJ2-5, with 10 bases aligning to TRBD2. Germline V gene data show CDR1 as ENHRY and CDR2 as SYGVKD. J gave up 5 bases and V 4 bases, and 4 bases lay outside the gene matches. CDR3 length: 14 amino acids. The DNA of the CDR3 is TGTGCCATCAGTGCAGCGGGAGGGCAGGAGACCCAGTACTTC. It encodes CAISAAGGQETQYF.

This clonotype was found a few times. The chain is built from TRBV4-2 and TRBJ1-6; no reliable D call. The V gene lost 1 base and the J gene lost 4 bases, with 8 bases spanning the gap. Germline assignment: CDR1 LGHNA and CDR2 YNFKEQ. CDR3 size: 15 residues. The DNA for the CDR3 is TGTGCCAGCAGCCAAGTGTTAGGGTATAATTCACCCCTCCACTTT. Amino acid sequence: CASSQVLGYNSPLHF.